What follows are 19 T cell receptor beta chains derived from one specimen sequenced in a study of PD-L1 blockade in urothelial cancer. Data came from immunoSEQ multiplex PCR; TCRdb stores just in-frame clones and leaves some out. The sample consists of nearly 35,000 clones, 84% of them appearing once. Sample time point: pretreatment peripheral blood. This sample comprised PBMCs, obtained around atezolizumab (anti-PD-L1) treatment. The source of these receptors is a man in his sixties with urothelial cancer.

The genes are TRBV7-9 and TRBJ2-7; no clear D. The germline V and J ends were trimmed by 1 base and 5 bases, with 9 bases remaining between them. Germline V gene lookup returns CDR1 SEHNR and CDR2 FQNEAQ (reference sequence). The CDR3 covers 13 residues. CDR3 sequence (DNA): TGTGCCAGCAGCTTAGACGGTCCCGACGAGCAGTACTTC. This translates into CASSLDGPDEQYF.

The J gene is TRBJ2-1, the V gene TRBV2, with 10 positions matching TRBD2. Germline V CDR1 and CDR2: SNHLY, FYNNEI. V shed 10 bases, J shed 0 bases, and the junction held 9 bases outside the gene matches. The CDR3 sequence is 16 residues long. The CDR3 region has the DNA TGTGCCACCCTAGGGACTAGCGTTAGCTCCTACAATGAGCAGTTCTTC. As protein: CATLGTSVSSYNEQFF.

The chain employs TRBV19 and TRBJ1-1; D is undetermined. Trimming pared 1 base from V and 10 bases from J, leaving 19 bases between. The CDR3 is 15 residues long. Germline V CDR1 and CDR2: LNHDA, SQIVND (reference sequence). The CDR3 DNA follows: TGTGCCAGTAGTATAGGTTTTAGGAGCGAGGAGGGAGCTTTCTTT. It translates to CASSIGFRSEEGAFF.

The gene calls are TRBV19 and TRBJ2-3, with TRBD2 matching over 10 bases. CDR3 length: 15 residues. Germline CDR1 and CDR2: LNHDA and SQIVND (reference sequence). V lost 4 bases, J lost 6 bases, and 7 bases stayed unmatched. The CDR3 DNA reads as TGTGCCAGTAGTAGACTAGCGGGTGTATCGGATACGCAGTATTTT. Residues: CASSRLAGVSDTQYF. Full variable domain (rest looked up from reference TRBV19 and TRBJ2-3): DGGITQSPKYLFRKEGQNVTLSCEQNLNHDAMYWYRQDPGQGLRLIYYSQIVNDFQKGDIAEGYSVSREKKESFPLTVTSAQKNPTAFYLCASSRLAGVSDTQYFGPGTRLTVL.

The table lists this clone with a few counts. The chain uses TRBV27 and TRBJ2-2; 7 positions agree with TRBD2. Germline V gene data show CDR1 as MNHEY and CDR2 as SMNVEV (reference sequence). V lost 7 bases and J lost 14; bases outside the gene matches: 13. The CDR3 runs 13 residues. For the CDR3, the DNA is TGTGCCAGCACCGCGTGGGCGAGCGGGGCTCTGTTTTTT. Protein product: CASTAWASGALFF.

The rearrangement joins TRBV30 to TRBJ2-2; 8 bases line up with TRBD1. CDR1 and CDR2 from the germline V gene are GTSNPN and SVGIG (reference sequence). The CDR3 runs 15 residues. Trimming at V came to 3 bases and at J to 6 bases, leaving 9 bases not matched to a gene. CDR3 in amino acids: CAWRGRGRLAGELFF. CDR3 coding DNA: TGTGCCTGGAGGGGCAGGGGGCGCTTAGCCGGGGAGCTGTTTTTT.

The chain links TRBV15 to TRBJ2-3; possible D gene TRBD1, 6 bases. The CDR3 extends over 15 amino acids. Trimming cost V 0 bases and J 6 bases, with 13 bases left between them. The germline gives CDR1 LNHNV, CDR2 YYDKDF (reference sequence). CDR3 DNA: TGTGCCACCAGCAGAGATCGTCTCCAGGGGGATACGCAGTATTTT. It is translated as CATSRDRLQGDTQYF.

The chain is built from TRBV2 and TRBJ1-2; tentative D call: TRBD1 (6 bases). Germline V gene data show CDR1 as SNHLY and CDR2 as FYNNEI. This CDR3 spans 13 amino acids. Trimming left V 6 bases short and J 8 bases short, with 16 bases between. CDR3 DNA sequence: TGTGCCAGCAGCCAGGGGCAGGGGAGAGGCTACACCTTC. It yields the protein CASSQGQGRGYTF.

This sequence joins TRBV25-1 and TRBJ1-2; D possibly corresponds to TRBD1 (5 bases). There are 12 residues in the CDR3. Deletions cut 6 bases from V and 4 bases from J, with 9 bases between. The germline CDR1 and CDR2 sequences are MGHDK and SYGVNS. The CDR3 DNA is TGTGCCAGCAGCTTCGACAGCTATGGCTACACCTTC. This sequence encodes CASSFDSYGYTF.

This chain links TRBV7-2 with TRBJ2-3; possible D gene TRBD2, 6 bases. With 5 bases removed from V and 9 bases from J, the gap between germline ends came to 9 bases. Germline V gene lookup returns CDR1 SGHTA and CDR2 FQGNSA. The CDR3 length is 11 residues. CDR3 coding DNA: TGTGCCAGCAGCGATGGAGGGACGCAGTATTTT. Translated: CASSDGGTQYF.

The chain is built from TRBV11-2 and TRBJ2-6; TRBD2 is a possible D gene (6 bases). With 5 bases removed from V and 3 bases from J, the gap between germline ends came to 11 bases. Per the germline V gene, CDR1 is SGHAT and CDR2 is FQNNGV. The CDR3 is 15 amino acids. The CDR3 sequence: CASSPRGLGANVLTF. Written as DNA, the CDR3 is TGTGCCAGCAGCCCGCGGGGTCTTGGGGCCAACGTCCTGACTTTC.

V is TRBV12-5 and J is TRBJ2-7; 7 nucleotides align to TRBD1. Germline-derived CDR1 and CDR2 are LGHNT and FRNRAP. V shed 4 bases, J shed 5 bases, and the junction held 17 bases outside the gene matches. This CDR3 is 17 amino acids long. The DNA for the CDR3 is TGTGCTAGTGGTTCGGGACAGCAGTTCGGGCGGTGGGACGAGCAGTACTTC. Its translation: CASGSGQQFGRWDEQYF.

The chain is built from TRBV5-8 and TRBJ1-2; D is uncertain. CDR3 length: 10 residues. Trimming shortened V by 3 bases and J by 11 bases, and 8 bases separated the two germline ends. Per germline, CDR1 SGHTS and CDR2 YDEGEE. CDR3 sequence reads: CASSSRRYTF. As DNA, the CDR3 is TGTGCCAGCAGCTCCCGGCGGTACACCTTC.

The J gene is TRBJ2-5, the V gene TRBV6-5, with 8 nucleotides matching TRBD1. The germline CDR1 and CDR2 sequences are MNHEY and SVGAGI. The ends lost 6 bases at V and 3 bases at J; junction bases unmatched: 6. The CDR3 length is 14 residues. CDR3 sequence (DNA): TGTGCCAGCAGGGAGACAGGGGTTAAAGAGACCCAGTACTTC. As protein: CASRETGVKETQYF.

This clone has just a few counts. CDR3 nucleotide sequence: TGTGCCAGCAGCGTAGGATTCAACAGGGGGAACGAAAAACTGTTTTTT. It translates to CASSVGFNRGNEKLFF. The rearrangement links TRBV9 to TRBJ1-4; TRBD1 matches at 8 bases. The germline V gene has CDR1 SGDLS and CDR2 YYNGEE. This CDR3 is 16 amino acids long. V trimming: 0 bases; J trimming: 8 bases; junction bases outside the gene matches: 9. The complete variable domain, with remaining parts taken from reference TRBV9 and TRBJ1-4, reads DSGVTQTPKHLITATGQRVTLRCSPRSGDLSVYWYQQSLDQGLQFLIQYYNGEERAKGNILERFSAQQFPDLHSELNLSSLELGDSALYFCASSVGFNRGNEKLFFGSGTQLSVL.

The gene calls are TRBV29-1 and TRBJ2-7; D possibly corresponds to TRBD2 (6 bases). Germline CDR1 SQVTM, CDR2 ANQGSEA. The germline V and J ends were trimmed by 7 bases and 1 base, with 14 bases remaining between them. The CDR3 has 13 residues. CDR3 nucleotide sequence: TGCAGCGGGGCCGGGGGAGATTCCTACGAGCAGTACTTC. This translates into CSGAGGDSYEQYF.

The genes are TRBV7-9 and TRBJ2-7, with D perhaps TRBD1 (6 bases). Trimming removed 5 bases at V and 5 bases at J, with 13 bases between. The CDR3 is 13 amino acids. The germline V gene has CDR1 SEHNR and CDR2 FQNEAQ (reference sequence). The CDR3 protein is CASSPGTFNEQYF. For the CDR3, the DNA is TGTGCCAGCAGCCCCGGGACATTCAACGAGCAGTACTTC.

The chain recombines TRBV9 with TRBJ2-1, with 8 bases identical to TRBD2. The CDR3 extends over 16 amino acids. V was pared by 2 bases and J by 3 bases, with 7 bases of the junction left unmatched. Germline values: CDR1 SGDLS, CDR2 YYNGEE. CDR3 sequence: CASSVRLAGLYNEQFF. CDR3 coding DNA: TGTGCCAGCAGCGTCCGGCTAGCGGGTCTCTACAATGAGCAGTTCTTC.

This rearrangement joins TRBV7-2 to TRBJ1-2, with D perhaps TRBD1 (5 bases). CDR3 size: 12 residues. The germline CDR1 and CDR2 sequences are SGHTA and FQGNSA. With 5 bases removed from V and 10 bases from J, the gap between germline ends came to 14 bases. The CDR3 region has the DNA TGTGCCAGCAGCCCAGTCCAGGGATACTACACCTTC. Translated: CASSPVQGYYTF.